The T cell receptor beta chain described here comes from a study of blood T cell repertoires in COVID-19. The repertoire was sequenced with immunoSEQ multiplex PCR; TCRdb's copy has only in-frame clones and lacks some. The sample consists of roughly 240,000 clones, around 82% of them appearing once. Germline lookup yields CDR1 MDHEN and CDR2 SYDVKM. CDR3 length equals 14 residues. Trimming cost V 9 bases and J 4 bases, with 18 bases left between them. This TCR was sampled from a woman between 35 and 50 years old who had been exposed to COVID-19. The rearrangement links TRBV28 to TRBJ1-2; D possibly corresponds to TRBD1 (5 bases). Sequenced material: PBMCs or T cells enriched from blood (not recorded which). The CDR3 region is CASGAHIGPYGYTF. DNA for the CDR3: TGTGCCAGTGGGGCCCACATAGGTCCCTATGGCTACACCTTC.